This entry lists 11 T cell receptor beta chains sequenced from one sample in a study of CD8+CD57+ T cells in acquired aplastic anemia. Sequencing involved patients with CD8+CD57+ cell expansion previously shown by flow cytometry. The template used for profiling TCR beta VDJ and CDR3 was genomic DNA. One entry per CDR3 protein results from TCRdb running MiXCR on the reads. The data hold about 470,000 distinct CDR3 sequences, with around 32% observed a single time. The material sequenced was sorted CD4+, CD8+, or CD8+CD57+ T cells (not recorded which) from PBMCs. These receptors were collected from a human donor with aplastic anemia.

This clonotype was picked up many times. The rearrangement joins TRBV10-1 to TRBJ2-7, with a tentative D call TRBD1 (6 bases). The CDR3 runs 14 residues. The germline V gene encodes CDR1 WNHNN and CDR2 SYGVQD (reference sequence). V lost 4 bases to trimming and J lost 2 bases, with 12 bases between them. This CDR3 reads CASSGRQDPYEQYF. The CDR3 bases are TGCGCCAGCAGTGGTAGACAGGACCCCTACGAGCAGTACTTC.

J is TRBJ2-7 and V is TRBV10-3, with 9 bases aligning to TRBD1. The germline V gene encodes CDR1 ENHRY and CDR2 SYGVKD. The ends lost 0 bases at V and 5 bases at J; junction bases unmatched: 2. The CDR3 has 14 residues. DNA of the CDR3: TGTGCCATCAGTGAGTCGGGGACAGGGCACGAGCAGTACGTC. Amino acid sequence: CAISESGTGHEQYV.

The rearrangement joins TRBV19 to TRBJ2-3, with no clear D. With 3 bases removed from V and 0 bases from J, the gap between germline ends came to 13 bases. CDR1 and CDR2 from the germline V gene are LNHDA and SQIVND (reference sequence). The CDR3 has 16 amino acids. In nucleotides, the CDR3 is TGTGCCAGTAGTATCCCATCCGACGGTAGCACAGATACGCAGTATTTT. This sequence encodes CASSIPSDGSTDTQYF.

This rearrangement joins TRBV28 to TRBJ2-7; TRBD1 matches 10 bases. The length of the CDR3 is 14 residues. The germline CDR1 and CDR2 sequences are MDHEN and SYDVKM. The V segment lost 6 bases and the J segment 4 bases; nucleotides outside the gene matches: 6. The chain's CDR3 is CASSSSGQGYEQYF. CDR3 coding DNA: TGTGCCAGCAGCTCCTCGGGACAGGGGTACGAGCAGTACTTC.

The chain recombines TRBV6-5 with TRBJ1-1, with D possibly matching TRBD1 (5 bases). This CDR3 contains 16 residues. Germline V gene data show CDR1 as MNHEY and CDR2 as SVGAGI. The ends were cut back, 0 bases at V and 1 base at J, with 12 bases in the middle. The CDR3 loop is CASSYSIIGGNTEAFF. For the CDR3, the DNA is TGTGCCAGCAGTTACTCGATAATCGGGGGGAACACTGAAGCTTTCTTT.

With regard to this clonotype: A much larger clonotype is one base distant, so this may be a read error. CDR3 nucleotides: TGTGCCAGCGGTTTCACGGGACAGAACACTGAAGCTTTCTTT. Translated, it gives CASGFTGQNTEAFF. The rearrangement uses TRBV7-9 and TRBJ1-1, with D tentatively TRBD1 (6 bases). CDR1 is SEHNR, CDR2 FQNEAQ, per germline (reference sequence). V lost 8 bases, J lost 1 base, and 14 bases lay in between. This CDR3 spans 14 amino acids.

Many counts were recorded for this clonotype. The chain couples TRBV20-1 to TRBJ2-7; D might be TRBD2 (6 bases). The CDR3 sequence is 14 residues long. Per the germline V gene, CDR1 is DFQATT and CDR2 is SNEGSKA (reference sequence). The germline V and J ends were trimmed by 4 bases and 0 bases, with 13 bases remaining between them. The CDR3 DNA sequence: TGCAGTGCTAAGACTAGTGGGCCCTCCTACGAGCAGTACTTC. This encodes CSAKTSGPSYEQYF.

This clonotype was counted a few times. This rearrangement joins TRBV6-1 to TRBJ2-7; the D gene is possibly TRBD1 (6 bases). Trimming removed 6 bases from V and 4 bases from J, with 22 bases in between. This CDR3 contains 16 residues. Germline lookup yields CDR1 MNHNS and CDR2 SASEGT. CDR3 region: CASRQQGSLQQYEQYF. The CDR3 DNA reads TGTGCCAGCAGACAACAGGGTTCGCTCCAACAATACGAGCAGTACTTC.

The chain uses TRBV5-4 and TRBJ2-2, with 7 bases lining up with TRBD2. The germline gives CDR1 SGHNT, CDR2 YYREEE (reference sequence). CDR3 length: 16 residues. Trimming at V came to 5 bases and at J to 4 bases, leaving 11 bases not matched to a gene. CDR3 residues: CASSGSVAGVTGELFF. The CDR3 DNA reads TGTGCCAGCAGTGGCTCGGTTGCGGGAGTCACCGGGGAGCTGTTTTTT.

This clonotype has more than one count but fewer than ten. The chain links TRBV2 to TRBJ1-6; TRBD1 aligns across 8 bases. The CDR3 has 16 amino acids. Trimming removed 5 bases from V and 2 bases from J; junction bases left unmatched: 5. The germline V gene encodes CDR1 SNHLY and CDR2 FYNNEI. The CDR3 sequence is CASSSTGVTYNSPLHF. The CDR3 DNA reads as TGTGCCAGCAGTTCGACAGGGGTGACCTATAATTCACCCCTCCACTTT.

As for this clonotype: One junction end disagrees with the germline gene, perhaps due to a read error. This rearrangement joins TRBV12-3 or TRBV12-4 to TRBJ1-2; tentative D call: TRBD1 (5 bases). The CDR3 is made up of 13 amino acids. The CDR3 reads CASSPTGTGGCTF. Here the CDR3 DNA reads TGTGCCAGCAGCCCAACCGGGACGGGTGGCTGCACCTTC.